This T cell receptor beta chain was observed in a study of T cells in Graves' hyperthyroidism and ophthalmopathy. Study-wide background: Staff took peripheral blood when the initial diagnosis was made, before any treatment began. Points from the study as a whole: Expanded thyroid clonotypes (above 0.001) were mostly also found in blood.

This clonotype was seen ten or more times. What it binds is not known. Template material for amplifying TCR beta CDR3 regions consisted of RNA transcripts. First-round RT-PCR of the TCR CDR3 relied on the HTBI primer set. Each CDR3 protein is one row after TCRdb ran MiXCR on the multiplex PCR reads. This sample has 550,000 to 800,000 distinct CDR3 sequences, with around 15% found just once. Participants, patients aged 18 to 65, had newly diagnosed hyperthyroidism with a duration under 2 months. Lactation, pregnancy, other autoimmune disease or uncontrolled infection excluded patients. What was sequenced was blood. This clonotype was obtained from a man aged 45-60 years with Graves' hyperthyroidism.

The CDR3 protein is CASSYSTRDEAFF. For the CDR3, the DNA is TGTGCCAGCAGTTACTCGACGAGGGATGAAGCTTTCTTT. This sequence joins TRBV6-6 and TRBJ1-1; D gene ambiguous. This CDR3 spans 13 amino acids. Per germline, CDR1 MNHNY and CDR2 SVGAGI (reference sequence). V was clipped by 0 bases and J by 7 bases, with 9 bases between them.